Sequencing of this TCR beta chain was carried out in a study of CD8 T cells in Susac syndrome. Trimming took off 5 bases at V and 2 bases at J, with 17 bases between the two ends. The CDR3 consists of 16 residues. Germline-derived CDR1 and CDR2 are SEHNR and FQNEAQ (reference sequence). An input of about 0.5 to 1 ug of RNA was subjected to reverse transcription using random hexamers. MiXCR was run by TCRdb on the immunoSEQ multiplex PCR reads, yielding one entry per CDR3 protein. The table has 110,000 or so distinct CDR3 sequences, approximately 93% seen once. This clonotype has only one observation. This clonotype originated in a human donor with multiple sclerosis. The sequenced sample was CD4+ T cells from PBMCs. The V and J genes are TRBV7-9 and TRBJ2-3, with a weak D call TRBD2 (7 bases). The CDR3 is CASSQGGTSYTDTQYF. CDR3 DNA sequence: TGTGCCAGCAGCCAGGGAGGGACAAGCTACACAGATACGCAGTATTTT.